This T cell receptor beta chain was sequenced for a study of immune evolution from preneoplasia to lung adenocarcinoma. Study as a whole: HLA loss of heterozygosity: about 7% AIS, around 16% MIA, about 35% ADC, none AAH. Study-level findings and limits: Later-stage lesions seemingly showed higher T cell density and diversity than normal lung.

In the case of this clone: Its target is unknown.

Libraries were prepared by immunoSEQ multiplex PCR; TCRdb keeps only in-frame clonotypes and omits some of them. There are under 6,500 clones in the sample; roughly 85% occur only once, and nearly 4% lies in the top ten. Germline lookup yields CDR1 MNHEY and CDR2 SVGAGI. The CDR3 spans 15 residues. Trimming cost V 0 bases and J 5 bases; bases outside gene matches: 4. The rearrangement links TRBV6-5 to TRBJ2-5; 9 nucleotides agree with TRBD2. The sample taken for sequencing was FFPE minimally invasive lung adenocarcinoma tissue. This clonotype was sampled from a person between 60 and 80 years old with lung adenocarcinoma. CDR3 sequence: CASSYSSLAGETQYF. For the CDR3, the DNA is TGTGCCAGCAGTTACTCGAGTCTAGCGGGGGAGACCCAGTACTTC.